The clone carrying this T cell receptor beta chain was seen just once. Individuals drawn from under 30 US areas were about 18 to 95 years old. Clinical histories supplied by participants themselves formed the basis of cohort assignment. Original analysis: How many nucleated cells were present was estimated from reference gene primer amplification. Sequenced by immunoSEQ multiplex PCR; TCRdb stores in-frame clones only, minus some. V, J and clone size reflect that table, while D and trimming were determined from the DNA. The table includes 200,000 to 300,000 clones, roughly nine tenths detected once. Trimming cost V 5 bases and J 5 bases; bases outside gene matches: 5. Germline V CDR1 and CDR2: MNHEY, SMNVEV (reference sequence). The CDR3 spans 13 residues. This entry belongs to a study of blood T cell repertoires in COVID-19. About the study: Researchers got acute and convalescent COVID-19 samples from the United States, Italy and Spain.

Sequenced material: PBMCs or T cells enriched from blood (not recorded which). The rearrangement joins TRBV27 to TRBJ1-1; 7 bases map to TRBD1. This sequence originates from a woman younger than 30 who had recovered from COVID-19. CDR3 sequence (DNA): TGTGCCAGCAGTCTACAGGGGAGGACTGAAGCTTTCTTT. Amino acids: CASSLQGRTEAFF.